The 28 T cell receptor beta chains listed next were all sequenced from one sample in a study of cytomegalovirus exposure and HLA in healthy donors listed by TCRdb under 2017. The library was prepared using the immunoSEQ multiplex PCR assay. For the multiplex PCR, a mixture combining 60 forward primers for TCR Vbeta segments and 13 reverse primers for TCR Jbeta segments was used. TCRdb took over this immuneACCESS table, retaining in-frame rearrangements with V and J assigned. Such tables are incomplete; in checked studies, under half of the missing clones stem from an unresolved V gene, and the remainder is unexplained. The sample contains about 200,000 clones, 79% of them found a single time. Jointly, the top ten make up 4.4% of the sample. The specimen sequenced was PBMCs. These TCRs come from a woman aged 25-40 years in good health and CMV-seropositive.

There are a few counts of this clone. This chain connects TRBV27 to TRBJ2-7; 9 nucleotides line up with TRBD2. The CDR3 runs 15 residues. Trimming took 6 bases from V and 0 from J; bases not matched to a gene: 6. Germline V gene data show CDR1 as MNHEY and CDR2 as SMNVEV (reference sequence). This chain's CDR3 is CASRREGGSSYEQYF. Written as DNA, the CDR3 is TGTGCCAGCAGGCGGGAGGGGGGAAGCTCCTACGAGCAGTACTTC.

The chain joins TRBV11-3 to TRBJ2-7; D perhaps matches TRBD1 (5 bases). V lost 1 base and J 1 base, leaving 8 bases between the germline ends. The CDR3 is 14 residues long. CDR1 is SGHNT and CDR2 is YENEEA in the germline V gene. This chain's CDR3 is CASSLVAGSYEQYF. As DNA, the CDR3 is TGTGCCAGCAGCTTAGTGGCAGGGTCCTACGAGCAGTACTTC.

This chain links TRBV2 with TRBJ2-7, with D perhaps matching TRBD2 (5 bases). V lost 6 bases and J 3 bases, leaving 18 bases between the germline ends. This CDR3 has 15 residues. Germline lookup yields CDR1 SNHLY and CDR2 FYNNEI. The DNA of the CDR3 is TGTGCCAGCAGGATCCGCGGGCGGGCTAGCTACGAGCAGTACTTC. Its translation: CASRIRGRASYEQYF.

This clone was picked up one time. CDR3 nucleotide sequence: TGTGCCAGTAGTCCAGGACAGTGGATGACGGAGACCCAGTACTTC. Translation: CASSPGQWMTETQYF. The chain employs TRBV19 and TRBJ2-5, with D perhaps TRBD1 (6 bases). Germline loops: CDR1 LNHDA, CDR2 SQIVND (reference sequence). The CDR3 loop spans 15 amino acids. V was cut by 5 bases and J by 5 bases, with 18 bases left in between.

V gene TRBV11-2 combines with J gene TRBJ2-1; 14 nucleotides agree with TRBD2. The CDR3 is 17 amino acids. Germline CDR1 and CDR2: SGHAT and FQNNGV. J gave up 7 bases and V 5 bases, and 10 bases lay outside the gene matches. CDR3 loop: CASSRGTSGGIGNEQFF. The CDR3 DNA reads TGTGCCAGCAGCCGCGGGACTAGCGGGGGTATCGGGAATGAGCAGTTCTTC.

This sequence joins TRBV5-4 and TRBJ2-3, with D possibly matching TRBD2 (6 bases). Trimming removed 0 bases from V and 1 base from J, with 9 bases in between. The CDR3 length is 15 residues. The germline V gene encodes CDR1 SGHNT and CDR2 YYREEE (reference sequence). The CDR3, as DNA: TGTGCCAGCAGCTTGGCCGTAGCGGGCACAGATACGCAGTATTTT. Protein product: CASSLAVAGTDTQYF.

The rearrangement joins TRBV11-2 to TRBJ2-1, with 10 bases that match TRBD2. CDR3 size: 16 residues. The germline CDR1 and CDR2 sequences are SGHAT and FQNNGV. With V trimmed by 4 bases and J by 5 bases, 8 bases remained unmatched. The chain's CDR3 is CASSSPSGGANNEQFF. CDR3 in DNA: TGTGCCAGCAGCTCCCCAAGCGGGGGGGCTAACAATGAGCAGTTCTTC.

J is TRBJ2-3 and V is TRBV4-2; 10 bases match TRBD2. The CDR3 loop spans 18 amino acids. V was pared by 0 bases and J by 5 bases, with 11 bases of the junction left unmatched. CDR1 and CDR2 from the germline V gene are LGHNA and YNFKEQ. CDR3 loop: CASSQEGSGGAGVDTQYF. CDR3 sequence (DNA): TGTGCCAGCAGCCAAGAGGGCAGCGGGGGGGCCGGGGTAGATACGCAGTATTTT.

The chain has TRBV27 and TRBJ2-1; no clear D. The ends were cut back, 2 bases at V and 5 bases at J, with 13 bases in the middle. Germline V CDR1 and CDR2: MNHEY, SMNVEV (reference sequence). CDR3 length: 15 amino acids. In nucleotides, the CDR3 is TGTGCCAGCAGTTTAGATCCTAGGTCGAACAATGAGCAGTTCTTC. Encoded protein: CASSLDPRSNNEQFF.

The V call is TRBV11-2, the J call TRBJ2-3, with 12 positions matching TRBD1. V was pared by 3 bases and J by 11 bases, with 18 bases of the junction left unmatched. The CDR3 contains 18 residues. Germline CDR1 is SGHAT and CDR2 is FQNNGV. CDR3 nucleotide sequence: TGTGCCAGCAGCTTTCCGCCGGGGACAGGGGGCCCGTTGGCAAAGCAGTATTTT. Translation: CASSFPPGTGGPLAKQYF.

The chain employs TRBV4-2 and TRBJ1-2, with D hard to call. V was clipped by 5 bases and J by 2 bases, with 12 bases between them. Per germline, CDR1 LGHNA and CDR2 YNFKEQ. CDR3 length: 14 amino acids. CDR3 in amino acids: CASSSHDQNYGYTF. The CDR3 region has the DNA TGTGCCAGCAGCTCTCACGATCAGAACTATGGCTACACCTTC.

The chain employs TRBV27 and TRBJ2-1; TRBD1 might be the D (6 bases). The germline V gene has CDR1 MNHEY and CDR2 SMNVEV (reference sequence). Between the trimmed V and J ends, which lost 8 bases and 7 bases, there was a span of 12 bases. CDR3 length equals 12 residues. The CDR3 DNA reads TGTGCCAGCCTTACAGGGACAAATGAGCAGTTCTTC. Protein sequence: CASLTGTNEQFF.

The J gene is TRBJ2-6, the V gene TRBV5-1; D is perhaps TRBD1 (6 bases). V was trimmed by 4 bases and J by 2 bases, leaving 10 bases between them. This CDR3 spans 15 amino acids. From germline, CDR1 is SGHRS and CDR2 YFSETQ. This CDR3 is CASSLQGAGANVLTF. CDR3 bases: TGCGCCAGCAGCCTACAGGGAGCTGGGGCCAACGTCCTGACTTTC.

J is TRBJ2-7 and V is TRBV19; 11 bases agree with TRBD2. CDR1 and CDR2 (germline): LNHDA, SQIVND (reference sequence). CDR3 length equals 18 residues. Unmatched junction bases numbered 13, after V lost 4 bases and J lost 2 bases. The CDR3, as DNA: TGTGCCAGTAGTAGAAGGGGACTAGCGGTTTTACGTCCCTACGAGCAGTACTTC. Residues: CASSRRGLAVLRPYEQYF.

This rearrangement joins TRBV6-6 to TRBJ1-5; D unresolved. Germline CDR1 and CDR2: MNHNY and SVGAGI (reference sequence). Trimming removed 2 bases at V and 5 bases at J, with 7 bases between. This CDR3 comprises 13 residues. CDR3 bases: TGTGCCAGCAGTTACCGGGTCGATCAGCCCCAGCATTTT. Translated: CASSYRVDQPQHF.

This chain joins TRBV4-1 and TRBJ1-1; D remains ambiguous. Trimming removed 4 bases from V and 1 base from J, with 10 bases in between. The V gene's germline CDR1 is MGHRA and CDR2 YSYEKL. The CDR3 runs to 14 residues. CDR3 nucleotide sequence: TGCGCCAGCAGCCCCGGGATCGCGAACACTGAAGCTTTCTTT. Its translation: CASSPGIANTEAFF.

A single count supports this clone. This sequence joins TRBV11-3 and TRBJ1-1, with D possibly TRBD1 on 5 matching bases. V lost 0 bases and J lost 3, with 11 bases in between. The CDR3 covers 15 residues. The V gene's germline CDR1 is SGHNT and CDR2 YENEEA. CDR3 nucleotides: TGTGCCAGCAGCTTAGATCAGGGTTGGGACACTGAAGCTTTCTTT. It is translated as CASSLDQGWDTEAFF.

The CDR3 here is CASSLVSGPASGSFNKQFF. DNA of the CDR3: TGTGCCAGCAGCCTCGTCAGCGGACCAGCTAGCGGGAGCTTTAATAAGCAGTTCTTC. The chain links TRBV7-2 to TRBJ2-1; 10 bases map to TRBD2. V was clipped by 5 bases and J by 11 bases; unmatched bases: 24. The germline V gene has CDR1 SGHTA and CDR2 FQGNSA. This CDR3 has 19 amino acids.

The V and J genes are TRBV5-4 and TRBJ2-7; TRBD1 is a possible D gene (5 bases). CDR1 and CDR2 from the germline V gene are SGHNT and YYREEE (reference sequence). The CDR3 covers 14 residues. V dropped 2 bases and J dropped 3 bases, with 12 bases sitting between them. The CDR3 DNA reads TGTGCCAGCAGCTTTGAAACCCAGGGCTACGAGCAGTACTTC. Translated: CASSFETQGYEQYF.

This clone was observed a handful of times. V usage is TRBV2 and J usage is TRBJ1-1; perhaps TRBD1 as D (5 bases). Germline CDR1 is SNHLY and CDR2 is FYNNEI. Between the trimmed V and J ends, which lost 11 bases and 5 bases, there was a span of 18 bases. This CDR3 has 13 residues. CDR3 DNA: TGTGCCGCGGGGGGAGGGAAGCGGACTGAAGCTTTCTTT. This encodes CAAGGGKRTEAFF.

The chain joins TRBV5-6 to TRBJ1-6; TRBD1 might be the D (5 bases). Germline CDR1 SGHDT, CDR2 YYEEEE. The CDR3 runs to 14 residues. The V gene lost 1 base and the J gene lost 7 bases, with 9 bases spanning the gap. CDR3: CASSLSRVNSPLHF. Written as DNA, the CDR3 is TGTGCCAGCAGCTTGAGCAGGGTAAATTCACCCCTCCACTTT.

Comments on this clone: Other DNA variants within this sample encode the same CDR3. The V call is TRBV5-1, the J call TRBJ2-7, with 8 bases identical to TRBD1. J lost 7 bases, V lost 7 bases, and 7 bases had no gene match. CDR3 length: 12 amino acids. The germline V gene encodes CDR1 SGHRS and CDR2 YFSETQ. The DNA of the CDR3 is TGCGCCAGCGGACAGGGAGGTTATGAGCAGTACTTC. Residues: CASGQGGYEQYF.

V usage is TRBV20-1 and J usage is TRBJ2-7, with no clear D. The CDR3 is made up of 11 amino acids. Germline CDR1 is DFQATT and CDR2 is SNEGSKA (reference sequence). V lost 8 bases, J lost 2 bases, and 10 bases lay in between. The CDR3 DNA sequence: TGCAGTCTCTTGGCCACCTACGAGCAGTACTTC. Amino acid sequence: CSLLATYEQYF.

This sequence joins TRBV9 and TRBJ2-5; 8 bases map to TRBD2. V gave up 2 bases and J gave up 2 bases; unmatched junction bases: 8. The CDR3 runs to 16 residues. CDR1 is SGDLS, CDR2 YYNGEE, per germline. DNA of the CDR3: TGTGCCAGCAGCGTCCCCCGGGGGGGCGGGCAAGAGACCCAGTACTTC. Translating gives CASSVPRGGGQETQYF.

The V and J genes are TRBV5-4 and TRBJ1-2; TRBD1 agrees at 8 bases. Germline V gene lookup returns CDR1 SGHNT and CDR2 YYREEE (reference sequence). CDR3 size: 13 residues. Unmatched junction bases numbered 4, after V lost 5 bases and J lost 4 bases. The CDR3 here is CASRYTGGYGYTF. The CDR3 DNA reads TGTGCCAGCAGGTACACAGGGGGCTATGGCTACACCTTC.

This rearrangement joins TRBV27 to TRBJ2-7; TRBD2 matches 9 bases. V lost 11 bases to trimming and J lost 0 bases; unmatched junction nucleotides: 5. This CDR3 comprises 13 residues. Germline CDR1 is MNHEY and CDR2 is SMNVEV (reference sequence). The CDR3 nucleotides are TGTGCCGCCGGCGGGAGGGACTCCTACGAGCAGTACTTC. Its translation: CAAGGRDSYEQYF.

The rearrangement links TRBV7-2 to TRBJ2-4; D gene uncertain. CDR1 and CDR2 from the germline V gene are SGHTA and FQGNSA. The V gene lost 2 bases and the J gene lost 3 bases, with 8 bases spanning the gap. The CDR3 has 14 residues. The CDR3 reads CASSLSPGKNIQYF. The CDR3 DNA sequence: TGTGCCAGCAGCTTAAGCCCAGGCAAAAACATTCAGTACTTC. The full variable domain, in which reference TRBV7-2 and TRBJ2-4 provide the parts outside the CDR3, is GAGVSQSPSNKVTEKGKDVELRCDPISGHTALYWYRQSLGQGLEFLIYFQGNSAPDKSGLPSDRFSAERTGGSVSTLTIQRTQQEDSAVYLCASSLSPGKNIQYFGAGTRLSVL.

The chain recombines TRBV7-2 with TRBJ1-2; TRBD1 might be the D (6 bases). The CDR3 extends over 14 amino acids. Germline V gene sequence: CDR1 SGHTA, CDR2 FQGNSA. V gave up 5 bases and J gave up 8 bases, with 18 bases separating them. CDR3 bases: TGTGCCAGCAGCCCCTTGATGGGTGGGGGCGGCTACACCTTC. It encodes CASSPLMGGGGYTF. Full variable domain (missing parts from reference TRBV7-2 and TRBJ1-2): GAGVSQSPSNKVTEKGKDVELRCDPISGHTALYWYRQSLGQGLEFLIYFQGNSAPDKSGLPSDRFSAERTGGSVSTLTIQRTQQEDSAVYLCASSPLMGGGGYTFGSGTRLTVV.